The TCR beta chain under discussion was sequenced for a study of beta chain features in type 1 diabetes. Whole-study findings and limits: VDJ junctions sequenced from type 1 diabetes patients showed fewer insertions and more deletions. High-TCR-expressing cells could be over-represented by cDNA sequencing.

This clone was detected only a few times. The target antigen is unknown. Sorting that relied on CD45RO/CCR7/CD25/CD127/CD95/CD27 yielded CD4+ naive, central memory, regulatory and stem cell-like memory cells. Expressed TCRB transcripts were sequenced because the isolated RNA had all been reverse transcribed beforehand. Only in-frame clones appear in the TCRdb table, and some are missing; sequencing was by immunoSEQ multiplex PCR. In the table there are some 220,000 clones, approximately 11% of which are singletons. Germline CDR1 and CDR2: SGHNT and YYREEE (reference sequence). The CDR3 is 14 residues long. Trimming left V 0 bases short and J 7 bases short, with 10 bases between.

The clonotype originates from a man between 18 and 35 years old in good health. This chain uses TRBV5-4 with TRBJ1-4; D is uncertain. The sequencing input was central memory CD4+ T cells from blood. DNA of the CDR3: TGTGCCAGCAGCTTGGGCGACACACCTGAAAAACTGTTTTTT. Translated: CASSLGDTPEKLFF. The entire variable domain, with the rest obtained from reference TRBV5-4 and TRBJ1-4, is as follows: ETGVTQSPTHLIKTRGQQVTLRCSSQSGHNTVSWYQQALGQGPQFIFQYYREEENGRGNFPPRFSGLQFPNYSSELNVNALELDDSALYLCASSLGDTPEKLFFGSGTQLSVL.